This TCR beta chain was documented in a study of CD8 T cells in Susac syndrome (dated by TCRdb to the late 2010s). With respect to the entire study: Of the Susac syndrome patients who were sequenced, about 6 had clinically active disease and eight were in clinical remission. At the time of blood withdrawal, Susac syndrome patients were either therapy-naive, taking corticosteroids (with some also receiving IVIg), or on IVIg alone. Repertoire sequencing was used to test whether CD8+ T cell activation and differentiation in Susac syndrome was antigen driven. The clonality of the CD8+ T cell repertoire was compared across over 9 healthy donors, around 14 Susac syndrome patients and around 16 multiple sclerosis patients. Overall study outcomes, separate from this receptor: The number of individuals in the TCR sequencing and HLA analysis was acknowledged as relatively small. Looking at Susac-specific public clones, the researchers identified some 15 in the total CD8+ repertoire and five in the CD8+ TEMRA repertoire. CD8+ repertoires in Susac syndrome showed clonal expansion, which was highest in CD8+ TEMRA cells and was greater in clinically active patients than in remitting patients.

This clonotype was found once. Its target antigen remains unknown. The input lacks base qualities; no much larger clone sits a single base away. One read represents weak support. Peripheral blood CD8+ and CD4+ T cells from healthy donors, Susac syndrome patients and multiple sclerosis patients were profiled by high-throughput TCR beta sequencing. Recently defined diagnostic criteria for definite or probable disease were met by the Susac syndrome patients. Bulk CD8+ and CD4+ T cells were purified by magnetic negative isolation, while CD8+ TEMRA cells were enriched using FACS. Blood was collected in EDTA tubes and processed within 24 hours, with PBMCs isolated through density gradient centrifugation. PBMCs intended for TCR sequencing were frozen in liquid nitrogen and were later thawed in a 37 degrees C water bath. The sorted or isolated CD4+, CD8+ and CD8+ TEMRA cells had a purity of 90% or higher.

RNA was extracted using the RNeasy kit, and roughly 0.5 to 1 ug of the RNA was reverse transcribed with random hexamers. The immunoSEQ multiplex PCR assay, which covers 54 Vbeta and 13 Jbeta segments, was used to amplify TCR beta CDR3 regions. PCR amplification bias was corrected using a synthetic template baseline for primer optimization and computational correction. On the authors' methods: Reads were assigned to V, D and J genes according to IMGT and analyzed in immunoSEQ Analyzer, with only productive sequences retained. To calculate clonality, Shannon entropy was normalized by log2 of the number of productive unique sequences and then subtracted from one. For each patient and control, public and private clones were evaluated within the 100 most prevalent clones. A clone was defined as Susac-specific if it was absent from the healthy and MS cohorts, from about a thousand published viral clones and from other ImmuneACCESS disease sequences. TCRdb's own reprocessing of the public reads used fastp at Q25 and MiXCR and kept productive beta chains. All rows with the same CDR3 protein become a single entry with the most common DNA and genes. Clone size and V and J calls follow TCRdb, not the original study. This sample gives some 130,000 distinct CDR3 sequences in total; just under 95% of them show up just once. The ten largest clones capture about 0.18% of the sample.

The CDR3 spans 13 residues, from the cysteine through the phenylalanine. The only DNA kept is the CDR3, 39 bases in frame from the first base. V and J are truncated by 2 bases and 12 bases respectively, leaving an intervening sequence of 16 bases. The sample taken for sequencing was CD8+ T cells from PBMCs. This TCR derives from a human donor with Susac syndrome. The rearranged segments are TRBV12-3 or TRBV12-4 and TRBJ1-1; matching of 5 bases hints at TRBD1 as the D gene. The sequenced DNA is TGTGCCAGCAGTTTAACCGGATGGGGGGGAACTTTCTTT. Its translation is CASSLTGWGGTFF.